The 17 T cell receptor beta chains given below trace back to one sample, sequenced in a study of tumor-infiltrating lymphocytes in primary liver carcinoma. The input was approximately 500 ng total RNA; TCR beta cDNA was made from it with a constant-region primer. Investigators got TCR beta libraries out of three nested multiplex PCR rounds, done with slightly modified ARM-PCR. TRBV1-TRBV30 forward primers and a C-beta reverse primer were used in the first two PCR rounds, which each ran for nine to ten cycles. TCRdb processed the multiplex PCR reads anew with MiXCR; each CDR3 protein has one entry. The sample has some 190,000 distinct CDR3 sequences, over 50% seen once. For blood RNA, unsorted whole blood served as the source, and germline DNA was extracted too. Material: peripheral blood. These receptor sequences come from a man in his forties with primary liver carcinoma and hepatitis B virus infection.

The J gene is TRBJ2-7, the V gene TRBV30; D is possibly TRBD1 (5 bases). The V end was cut by 1 base, the J end by 10 bases, with 14 bases between. CDR3 length equals 12 residues. Germline V gene sequence: CDR1 GTSNPN, CDR2 SVGIG (reference sequence). The CDR3 protein is CAWSGGLGFQYF. The CDR3 region has the DNA TGTGCCTGGAGTGGGGGCCTCGGATTTCAGTACTTC.

The table lists this clonotype with a few counts. A read error is possible here, since a much larger clone lies one base away. The chain couples TRBV11-2 to TRBJ2-7; D not resolved. This CDR3 has 14 residues. Germline CDR1 and CDR2: SGHAT and FQNNGV. The CDR3 reads CTSSLGPGTYEQYF. The CDR3 DNA reads as TGTACCAGCAGCTTAGGCCCAGGTACCTACGAGCAGTACTTC.

As to this clonotype: At one end the junction does not follow the germline gene, possibly because of a read error. CDR3 DNA: TGCTCCAGCAGCTCGGACAGGGTCAAAGATTCACCCCTCCACTTT. Amino acids: CSSSSDRVKDSPLHF. The chain uses TRBV4-1 and TRBJ1-6; 8 bases match TRBD1. Germline V gene lookup returns CDR1 MGHRA and CDR2 YSYEKL. This CDR3 contains 15 residues.

This chain links TRBV5-4 with TRBJ2-7; D remains ambiguous. Trimming took off 0 bases at V and 3 bases at J, with 7 bases between the two ends. Germline V gene lookup returns CDR1 SGHNT and CDR2 YYREEE (reference sequence). The CDR3 runs 13 residues. The CDR3 DNA reads TGTGCCAGCAGCTTGGGGAAAATCTACGAGCAGTACTTC. It encodes CASSLGKIYEQYF.

This chain links TRBV12-3 or TRBV12-4 with TRBJ1-6; 9 nucleotides match TRBD1. The CDR3 loop spans 15 amino acids. V trimming: 5 bases; J trimming: 7 bases; junction bases outside the gene matches: 6. The DNA for the CDR3 is TGTGCCAGCAGTCCCTGGACAGGGGTGAATTCACCCCTCCACTTT. Its translation: CASSPWTGVNSPLHF.

This clonotype has just one count. The chain joins TRBV29-1 to TRBJ2-3; possible D gene TRBD2, 6 bases. The CDR3 sequence is 14 residues long. V shed 4 bases and J shed 2 bases, with 13 bases lying between them. The V gene's germline CDR1 is SQVTM and CDR2 ANQGSEA. CDR3 DNA: TGCAGCGTTGGATCCGGGAGCCACACAGATACGCAGTATTTT. Residues: CSVGSGSHTDTQYF.

Only a few counts were recorded for this clonotype. A clone one base away is much larger, so this may be a read error. V gene TRBV6-5 combines with J gene TRBJ1-1, with unresolved D. The V gene's germline CDR1 is MNHEY and CDR2 SVGAGI. The CDR3 covers 12 residues. CDR3 DNA sequence: TGTGTCAGCACCTCTAAGAACACTGAAGCTTTCTTT. Protein: CVSTSKNTEAFF.

Only one count was recorded for this clonotype. Possible read error: a much larger clone is one base away. The J gene is TRBJ2-7, the V gene TRBV29-1; D is uncertain. CDR1 and CDR2 from the germline V gene are SQVTM and ANQGSEA. The CDR3 covers 14 residues. The CDR3 spells CSVALDSGSYEQNF. DNA for the CDR3: TGCAGCGTTGCACTCGACTCGGGTTCCTACGAGCAGAACTTC.

Notes on this clonotype: The CDR3 does not end in the conserved phenylalanine or tryptophan, so this is likely a read error. This chain joins TRBV10-3 and TRBJ2-1; 12 nucleotides align to TRBD2. Germline loops: CDR1 ENHRY, CDR2 SYGVKD. The ends lost 10 bases at V and 5 bases at J; junction bases unmatched: 6. The CDR3 runs 14 residues. The CDR3 DNA is TGTGCCACCTCGACTAGCGGGGGTGACAATGAGCAGTTCTCC. Protein product: CATSTSGGDNEQFS.

With regard to this clonotype: Just one base apart from a much larger clone, this may be a read error. The CDR3 carries no conserved terminal phenylalanine or tryptophan, so it likely arises from a read error. The chain recombines TRBV11-2 with TRBJ2-2; D might be TRBD1 (6 bases). With 5 bases removed from V and 0 bases from J, the gap between germline ends came to 10 bases. This CDR3 spans 15 amino acids. CDR1 and CDR2 from the germline V gene are SGHAT and FQNNGV. The CDR3 nucleotides are TGTGCCAGCAGCCTCCGGACAGCGAACACCGGGGAGCTGTTTTAT. This encodes CASSLRTANTGELFY.

With respect to this clonotype: A clone one base away is much larger, so this may be a read error. The chain employs TRBV12-3 or TRBV12-4 and TRBJ2-1; D is possibly TRBD2 (7 bases). This CDR3 contains 15 residues. The CDR3 region is CASSPGGASRNGQFF. For the CDR3, the DNA is TGTGCCAGCAGTCCTGGGGGGGCATCAAGAAATGGGCAGTTCTTC.

The genes are TRBV6-5 and TRBJ1-1, with TRBD1 matching over 7 bases. This CDR3 contains 17 residues. The trim removed 0 bases at V and 7 bases at J, leaving 14 bases unmatched. CDR1 is MNHEY, CDR2 SVGAGI, per germline. CDR3 amino acids: CASSYSWTGQKNLEAFF. CDR3 DNA: TGTGCCAGCAGTTACTCGTGGACAGGACAGAAAAACCTTGAAGCTTTCTTT.

Here the CDR3 DNA reads TGTGCCAGCCGGGTGGAAAATGAGCAGTTCTTC. Translation: CASRVENEQFF. J is TRBJ2-1 and V is TRBV2; no definite D call. Germline V gene lookup returns CDR1 SNHLY and CDR2 FYNNEI. This CDR3 contains 11 residues. V lost 8 bases, J lost 7 bases, and 9 bases lay in between.

At least ten counts were recorded for this clonotype. The chain combines TRBV11-1 with TRBJ2-1; TRBD1 agrees at 8 bases. V trimming: 5 bases; J trimming: 9 bases; junction bases outside the gene matches: 6. Per germline, CDR1 SGHAT and CDR2 FQDESV (reference sequence). The CDR3 contains 13 residues. This CDR3 is CASSGGQAREQFF. CDR3 DNA: TGTGCCAGCAGCGGGGGACAGGCGCGTGAGCAGTTCTTC.

Concerning this clonotype itself: It may be a read error: a sequence one base away is much more abundant. Because it lacks the conserved phenylalanine or tryptophan at the end, this CDR3 is likely a read error. The gene calls are TRBV4-1 and TRBJ2-7, with 8 bases lining up with TRBD1. CDR1 is MGHRA and CDR2 is YSYEKL in the germline V gene. The CDR3 runs to 15 residues. V trimming: 4 bases; J trimming: 3 bases; junction bases outside the gene matches: 8. The CDR3 nucleotides are TGCGCCAGCAGCCTCGGGACAGGAGGCCACTACGAGCAGTACATC. It encodes CASSLGTGGHYEQYI.

V usage is TRBV11-2 and J usage is TRBJ2-7, with D maybe TRBD2 (7 bases). V was pared by 2 bases and J by 4 bases, with 21 bases between. The CDR3 is 17 amino acids. Germline V lookup: CDR1 SGHAT, CDR2 FQNNGV. This CDR3 is CASSLSVGLGGGYEQYF. DNA of the CDR3: TGTGCCAGCAGCTTATCCGTTGGACTAGGGGGGGGGTACGAGCAGTACTTC.

Remarks on this clonotype: At one end, the junction sequence differs from germline, possibly due to a read error. The chain recombines TRBV28 with TRBJ2-3; D perhaps matches TRBD2 (6 bases). Germline V lookup: CDR1 MDHEN, CDR2 SYDVKM. The CDR3 is made up of 11 amino acids. This CDR3 is CASSRTAGPTF. In nucleotides, the CDR3 is TGTGCCAGCAGCCGAACTGCGGGGCCAACCTTT.